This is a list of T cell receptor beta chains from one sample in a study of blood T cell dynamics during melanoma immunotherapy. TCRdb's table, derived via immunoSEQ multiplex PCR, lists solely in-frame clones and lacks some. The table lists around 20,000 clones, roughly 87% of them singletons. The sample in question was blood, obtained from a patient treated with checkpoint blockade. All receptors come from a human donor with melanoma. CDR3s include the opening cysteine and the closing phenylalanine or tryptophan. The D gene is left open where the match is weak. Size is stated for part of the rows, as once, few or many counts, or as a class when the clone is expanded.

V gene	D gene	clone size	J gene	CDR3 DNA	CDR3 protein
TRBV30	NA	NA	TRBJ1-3	TGTGCCTGGAGTGTACGGGTCTCTGGAAACACCATATATTTT	CAWSVRVSGNTIYF
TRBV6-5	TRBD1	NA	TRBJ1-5	TGTGCCAGCAGTCCCGACAGGGGTCAGCCCCAGCATTTT	CASSPDRGQPQHF
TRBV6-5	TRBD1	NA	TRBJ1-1	TGTGCCAGCAGCGCCGGGACAGGGGGTTCTGAAGCTTTCTTT	CASSAGTGGSEAFF
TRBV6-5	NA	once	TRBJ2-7	TGTGCCAGCAGTGTCCGGGGTATGCGGGAAGAGCAGTACTTC	CASSVRGMREEQYF
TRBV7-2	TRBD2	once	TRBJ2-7	TGTGCCAGCAGCCCAGGACTAGCGTCAACCTACGAGCAGTACTTC	CASSPGLASTYEQYF
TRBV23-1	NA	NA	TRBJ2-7	TGCGCCAGCAGTCAAGGGCAATTCCGGCAGGGAGTCCCCTGCGAGCAGTACTTC	CASSQGQFRQGVPCEQYF
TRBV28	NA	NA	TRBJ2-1	TGTGCCAGCGAATCCCTTTGGGGGGCGGGTGAGCAGTTCTTC	CASESLWGAGEQFF
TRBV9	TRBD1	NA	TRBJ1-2	TGTGCCAGCAGTACAAAAACAGGGGGCTATGGCTACACCTTC	CASSTKTGGYGYTF
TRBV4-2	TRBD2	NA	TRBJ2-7	TGTGCCAGCAGCCAGGTGGGGGGGTACGAGCAGTACTTC	CASSQVGGYEQYF
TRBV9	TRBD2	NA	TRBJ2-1	TGTGCCAGCAGCGTCGGGCTAGCGGGAGGACTATCCTACAATGAGCAGTTCTTC	CASSVGLAGGLSYNEQFF
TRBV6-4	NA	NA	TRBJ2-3	TGTGCCAGCAGTGAAAACGCCGGGACGAAAGGGGGAAGAACAGATACGCAGTATTTT	CASSENAGTKGGRTDTQYF
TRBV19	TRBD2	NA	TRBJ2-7	TGTGCCAGTAGCACCGGGACTAGCGGGAGCATAGGGTACGAGCAGTACTTC	CASSTGTSGSIGYEQYF
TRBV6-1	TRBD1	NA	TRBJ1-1	TGTGCCAGCAGGTCGACAGGGTCTGAAGCTTTCTTT	CASRSTGSEAFF
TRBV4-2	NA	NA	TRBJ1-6	TGTGCCAGCAGCCAAGAGGGTCAGGGGTCATCACCCCTCCACTTT	CASSQEGQGSSPLHF
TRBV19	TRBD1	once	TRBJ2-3	TGTGCCAGTAGTATCGGGACAGGGACAACAGATACGCAGTATTTT	CASSIGTGTTDTQYF
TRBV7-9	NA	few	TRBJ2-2	TGTGCCAGCAGCTTAGCCCGACAGTTCCCCGGGGAGCTGTTTTTT	CASSLARQFPGELFF
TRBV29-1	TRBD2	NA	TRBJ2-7	TGCAGCGCATCTAGCGGGAGCTCCTACGAGCAGTACTTC	CSASSGSSYEQYF
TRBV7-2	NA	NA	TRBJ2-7	TGTGCCAGCAGCTTAGGGTCTAGGACCTACGAGCAGTACTTC	CASSLGSRTYEQYF
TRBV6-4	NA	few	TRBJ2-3	TGTGCCAGCAGTGACGGGAGCGGGACAGATACGCAGTATTTT	CASSDGSGTDTQYF
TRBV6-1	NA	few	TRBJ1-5	TGTGCCAGCAGTGAACCCGGAATCAGCAATCAGCCCCAGCATTTT	CASSEPGISNQPQHF
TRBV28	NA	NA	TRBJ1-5	TGTGCCAGCAGTTCAGGGGAGGATCAGCCCCAGCATTTT	CASSSGEDQPQHF
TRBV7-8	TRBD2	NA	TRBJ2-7	TGTGCCAGCAGCCCATTTCGCCCCACTAGCGGGAGGGCCATCGAGCAGTACTTC	CASSPFRPTSGRAIEQYF
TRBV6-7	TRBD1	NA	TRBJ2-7	TGTGCCAGCAGTCCGAGAGGGACAGGGGGCGTCGGGATAACACTTAACTACGAGCAGTACTTC	CASSPRGTGGVGITLNYEQYF
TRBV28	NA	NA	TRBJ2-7	TGTGCCAGCAGTTTATGGCGGGGGCCCGTCCTCGAGCAGTACTTC	CASSLWRGPVLEQYF
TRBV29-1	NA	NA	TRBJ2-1	TGCAGCGTTGAAGGCAGGCAGGGGATGGAGATAGCAGACGATGAGCAGTTCTTC	CSVEGRQGMEIADDEQFF
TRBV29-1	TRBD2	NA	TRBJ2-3	TGCAGCGTTACGATGGGTGGGAGGGCTAGCACAGATACGCAGTATTTT	CSVTMGGRASTDTQYF
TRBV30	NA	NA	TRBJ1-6	TGTGCCTGGAATGGCGGAAATAATTCACCCCTCCACTTT	CAWNGGNNSPLHF
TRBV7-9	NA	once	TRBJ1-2	TGTGCCAGCAGCCACGGGGCAGATCGCAACACCTTC	CASSHGADRNTF
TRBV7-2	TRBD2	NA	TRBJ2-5	TGTGCCAGCAGCCGGGAGGGGTACCAAGAGACCCAGTACTTC	CASSREGYQETQYF
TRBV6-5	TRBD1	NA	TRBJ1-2	TGTGCCAGCAGGAAACAGGGGGCGAATGGCTACACCTTC	CASRKQGANGYTF
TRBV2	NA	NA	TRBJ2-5	TGTGCCAGCAGTGGGGGATATGAGACCCAGTACTTC	CASSGGYETQYF
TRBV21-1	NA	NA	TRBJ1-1	TGTGCCAGCAGCAAAGCGCTTGTTTATGGGGGCGGTGACCCCGGGTCCCACAAAGAAGCTTTCTTT	CASSKALVYGGGDPGSHKEAFF
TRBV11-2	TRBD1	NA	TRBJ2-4	TGTGCCAGCAGCTTAGTTCCGGGACAGCAGTACTTC	CASSLVPGQQYF
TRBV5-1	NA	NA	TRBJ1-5	TGCGCCAGCAGCTTGTCCGGAAGCAATCAGCCCCAGCATTTT	CASSLSGSNQPQHF
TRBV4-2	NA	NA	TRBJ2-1	TGTGCCAGCAGCCAAGAAGTACGGGACCCCAACAATGAGCAGTTCTTC	CASSQEVRDPNNEQFF
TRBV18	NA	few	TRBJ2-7	TGTGCCAGCTCACCAGCGGCGGGGTTAGTCCCGAACTCCTACGAGCAGTACTTC	CASSPAAGLVPNSYEQYF
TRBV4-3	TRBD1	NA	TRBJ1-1	TGCGCCAGCAGCCAAGATCGAACAGGGATCCCCAGGGGGGACACTGAAGCTTTCTTT	CASSQDRTGIPRGDTEAFF
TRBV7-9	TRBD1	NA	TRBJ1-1	TGTGCCAGCAGCTTCGGGACAGGGGGGTTCACTGAAGCTTTCTTT	CASSFGTGGFTEAFF
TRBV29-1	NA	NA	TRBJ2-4	TGCAGCGTTGAGGGGGTTGGGGGAAACATTCAGTACTTC	CSVEGVGGNIQYF
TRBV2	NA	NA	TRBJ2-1	TGTGCCAGCAGTGAAGGCGGGGCTAGCGTTGCCTACAATGAGCAGTTCTTC	CASSEGGASVAYNEQFF
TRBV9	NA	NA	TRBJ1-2	TGTGCCAGCAGCGTAGAACTCGGGGGCTACACCTTC	CASSVELGGYTF
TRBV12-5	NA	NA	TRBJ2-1	TGTGCTAGTGGTTTCCTTCATCTGAGGGCGTATGGCAATGAGCAGTTCTTC	CASGFLHLRAYGNEQFF
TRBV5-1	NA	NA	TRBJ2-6	TGCGCCAGCAGCTTGGAGTCGTCGAGCTCTGGGGCCAACGTCCTGACTTTC	CASSLESSSSGANVLTF
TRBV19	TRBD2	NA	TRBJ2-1	TGTGCCAGTAGTATAGTCGCTAGCGGGGTAACTGAGCAGTTCTTC	CASSIVASGVTEQFF
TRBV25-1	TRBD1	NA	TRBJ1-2	TGTGCCAGCAGTGGACAGGGGGACTATGGCTACACCTTC	CASSGQGDYGYTF
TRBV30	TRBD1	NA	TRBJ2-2	TGTGCCTGGAGTGTACAGGGGATCGGGGAGCTGTTTTTT	CAWSVQGIGELFF
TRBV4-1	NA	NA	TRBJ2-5	TGCGCCAGCAGCCCCAGGGGGGGGGCTCGCCAAGAGACCCAGTACTTC	CASSPRGGARQETQYF
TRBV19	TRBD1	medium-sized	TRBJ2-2	TGTGCCACACAAGGGGGCGCGGAGACCGGGGAGCTGTTTTTT	CATQGGAETGELFF
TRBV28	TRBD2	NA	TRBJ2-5	TGTGCCAGCAGCTTGGGGGGACTAGCGGGAGTGGAGACCCAGTACTTC	CASSLGGLAGVETQYF
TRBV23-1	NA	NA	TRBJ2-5	TGCGCCAGCGCTCCAAAGGCCTGGGAGACCCAGTACTTC	CASAPKAWETQYF
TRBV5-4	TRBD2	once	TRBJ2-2	TGTGCCACCGACCGTTCCGGGACTAGCGGGAGGAACACCGGGGAGCTGTTTTTT	CATDRSGTSGRNTGELFF